This TCR beta chain stems from a study of blood T cell repertoires in COVID-19. Across the whole study: Both acute and convalescent COVID-19 samples were obtained from the United States, Italy and Spain.

The CDR3 is made up of 13 amino acids. Germline values: CDR1 MGHRA, CDR2 YSYEKL. The V end was cut by 4 bases, the J end by 11 bases, with 17 bases between. Methods used by the authors: Amplification from reference gene primers served as the basis for estimated nucleated cell counts. Generated by immunoSEQ multiplex PCR, the TCRdb table keeps only in-frame clones and is missing some. D and trimming come from the DNA, and the V and J calls and clone size come from that table. In the table there are hundreds of thousands of clones, about 87% of which are singletons. The clonotype was recovered from a woman aged 50 to 60 with COVID-19, enrolled during active disease. The chain couples TRBV4-1 to TRBJ1-1; no firm D call. Material for sequencing was peripheral blood. The CDR3 sequence: CASSLILSERAFF. The CDR3 coding sequence is TGCGCCAGCAGCCTCATTCTGTCGGAGCGGGCTTTCTTT.